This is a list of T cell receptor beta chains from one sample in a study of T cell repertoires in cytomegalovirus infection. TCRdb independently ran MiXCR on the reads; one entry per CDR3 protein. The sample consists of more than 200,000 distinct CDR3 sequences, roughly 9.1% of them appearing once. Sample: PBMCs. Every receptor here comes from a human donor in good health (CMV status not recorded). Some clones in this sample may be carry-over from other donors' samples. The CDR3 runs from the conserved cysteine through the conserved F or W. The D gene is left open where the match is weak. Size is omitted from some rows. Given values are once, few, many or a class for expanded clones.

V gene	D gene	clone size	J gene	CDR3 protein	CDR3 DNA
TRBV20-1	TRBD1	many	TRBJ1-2	CSAALGTGGSYGYTF	TGCAGTGCTGCCCTAGGGACAGGGGGATCGTACGGCTACACCTTC
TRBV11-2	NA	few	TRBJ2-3	CASSAELGDTQYF	TGTGCCAGCAGCGCTGAACTAGGAGATACGCAGTATTTT
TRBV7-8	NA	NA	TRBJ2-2	CASSLMMTANTGELFF	TGTGCCAGCAGCTTAATGATGACAGCGAACACCGGGGAGCTGTTTTTT
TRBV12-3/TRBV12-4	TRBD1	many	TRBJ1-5	CASSPGTGGVRQPQHF	TGTGCCAGCAGTCCCGGGACAGGGGGCGTCCGTCAGCCCCAGCATTTT
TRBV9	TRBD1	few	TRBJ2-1	CASSGGQSYYNEQFF	TGTGCCAGCAGTGGGGGACAGTCCTACTACAATGAGCAGTTCTTC
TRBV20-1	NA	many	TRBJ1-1	CSARLNAGTEAFF	TGCAGTGCCAGACTGAATGCAGGAACTGAAGCTTTCTTT
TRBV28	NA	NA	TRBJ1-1	CASSFSTQGNTEAFF	TGTGCCAGCAGTTTTTCGACACAGGGGAACACTGAAGCTTTCTTT
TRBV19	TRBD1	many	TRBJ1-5	CASSMGQGSSITSQPQHF	TGTGCCAGTAGTATGGGACAGGGGAGCTCGATTACAAGTCAGCCCCAGCATTTT
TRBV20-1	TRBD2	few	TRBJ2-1	CSARSRLAGSYNEQFF	TGCAGTGCTAGATCCCGACTAGCGGGCTCCTACAATGAGCAGTTCTTC
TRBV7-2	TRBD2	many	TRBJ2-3	CASSRPTGGPDTDTQYF	TGTGCCAGCAGCCGACCGACGGGGGGTCCAGACACAGATACGCAGTATTTT
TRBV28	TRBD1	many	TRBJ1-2	CASSTDRGHGYTF	TGTGCCAGCAGTACCGACAGGGGGCATGGCTACACCTTC
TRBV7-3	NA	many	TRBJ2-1	CASSLGLKGHEQFF	TGTGCCAGCAGCTTAGGTCTAAAGGGGCATGAGCAGTTCTTC
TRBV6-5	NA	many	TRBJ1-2	CASRLGVGTYGYTF	TGTGCCAGCAGGTTGGGTGTGGGGACCTATGGCTACACCTTC
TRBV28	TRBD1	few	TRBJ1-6	CASSWTGGNRRDSPLHF	TGTGCCAGCAGTTGGACAGGGGGCAACAGGAGAGATTCACCCCTCCACTTT
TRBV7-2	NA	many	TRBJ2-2	CAGRQPNTGELFF	TGTGCAGGGAGACAACCGAACACCGGGGAGCTGTTTTTT
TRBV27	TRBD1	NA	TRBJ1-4	CASSLTGTTNEKLFF	TGTGCCAGCAGTTTGACAGGGACTACTAATGAAAAACTGTTTTTT
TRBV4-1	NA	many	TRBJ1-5	CASSQEVRQGSSNQPQHF	TGCGCCAGCAGCCAAGAAGTTCGGCAGGGCTCGAGCAATCAGCCCCAGCATTTT
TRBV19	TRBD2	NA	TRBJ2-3	CASSIASGLDTQYF	TGTGCCAGTAGTATCGCTAGCGGACTAGATACGCAGTATTTT
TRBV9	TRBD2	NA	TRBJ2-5	CASSGDLGTTDQETQYF	TGTGCCAGCAGCGGTGACCTCGGGACTACGGACCAAGAGACCCAGTACTTC
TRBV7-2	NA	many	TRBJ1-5	CASSSAGPRAGNQPQHF	TGTGCCAGCAGCTCAGCGGGACCGCGGGCAGGCAATCAGCCCCAGCATTTT
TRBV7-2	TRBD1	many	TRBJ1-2	CASSVQGAIYGYTF	TGTGCCAGCAGCGTACAGGGGGCTATTTATGGCTACACCTTC
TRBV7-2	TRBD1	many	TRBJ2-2	CASSPFIRQGNTGELFF	TGTGCCAGCAGCCCTTTCATAAGACAGGGGAACACCGGGGAGCTGTTTTTT
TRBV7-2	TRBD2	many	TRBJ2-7	CASSSFSGNYYEQYF	TGTGCCAGCAGCTCCTTTAGCGGGAACTATTACGAGCAGTACTTC
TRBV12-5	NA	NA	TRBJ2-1	CASGFGTGRGNEQFF	TGTGCTAGTGGTTTTGGTACGGGAAGGGGCAATGAGCAGTTCTTC
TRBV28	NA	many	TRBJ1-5	CASSVTLTYSNQPQHF	TGTGCCAGCAGCGTGACACTTACTTATAGCAATCAGCCCCAGCATTTT
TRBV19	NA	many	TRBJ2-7	CASSIGTTGSAFYEQYF	TGTGCCAGTAGTATAGGTACCACAGGGAGTGCTTTCTACGAGCAGTACTTC
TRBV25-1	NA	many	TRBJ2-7	CASSEPTGHEQYF	TGTGCCAGCAGTGAACCAACAGGGCACGAGCAGTACTTC
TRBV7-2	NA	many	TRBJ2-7	CASSSPGTLVYEQYF	TGTGCCAGCAGCTCCCCCGGGACATTGGTCTACGAGCAGTACTTC
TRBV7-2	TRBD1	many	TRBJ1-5	CASSSQGGLNQPQHF	TGTGCCAGCAGCTCCCAGGGGGGTCTCAATCAGCCCCAGCATTTT
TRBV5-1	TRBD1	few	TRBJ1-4	CASSRQGMDEKLFF	TGCGCCAGCAGCAGACAGGGGATGGATGAAAAACTGTTTTTT
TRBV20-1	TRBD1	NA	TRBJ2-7	CSATPQGGLLAEQYF	TGCAGTGCTACCCCACAGGGGGGCCTCTTGGCGGAGCAGTACTTC
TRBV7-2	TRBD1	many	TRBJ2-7	CASSPGTAWYEQYF	TGTGCCAGCAGCCCGGGGACAGCGTGGTACGAGCAGTACTTC
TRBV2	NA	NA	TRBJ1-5	CASRRRDRSSNQPQHF	TGTGCCAGCAGGCGCAGAGACAGGAGTAGCAATCAGCCCCAGCATTTT
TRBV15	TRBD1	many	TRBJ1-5	CATSRGAGTGTYSNQPQHF	TGTGCCACCAGCAGAGGGGCCGGGACAGGGACTTATAGCAATCAGCCCCAGCATTTT
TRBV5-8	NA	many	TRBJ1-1	CASSFGMQAFF	TGTGCCAGCAGCTTTGGCATGCAAGCTTTCTTT